The 9 T cell receptor beta chains below were found in one sample sequenced in a study of regulatory T cells in long-lasting Graves disease. The time point here: persistent/refractory GD, antithyroid drugs over 5 years with positive TRAb. PBMC-extracted RNA yielded the TCR library. According to the study, TCR beta libraries were built with iRepertoire HTBI primers and CDR3-region Arm-PCR. TCRdb re-called the multiplex PCR reads with MiXCR, one entry per CDR3 protein. The sample lists about 400,000 distinct CDR3 sequences, roughly 20% occurring once. The source material was peripheral blood mononuclear cells (PBMCs), sampled when the disease was refractory, from a patient treated with antithyroid drugs. The source is a female donor with Graves disease.

There are a few counts of this clonotype. The chain uses TRBV18 and TRBJ1-1, with D perhaps TRBD1 (6 bases). The length of the CDR3 is 15 residues. Trimming left V 2 bases short and J 5 bases short, with 15 bases between. Looked up from germline, CDR1 is KGHSH and CDR2 is LQKENI. CDR3 sequence reads: CASSPATGFRTEAFF. The CDR3 DNA reads as TGTGCCAGCTCACCAGCAACAGGGTTTCGTACTGAAGCTTTCTTT.

This clonotype showed up just a few times. This rearrangement joins TRBV7-2 to TRBJ1-2; perhaps TRBD1 as D (5 bases). Germline values: CDR1 SGHTA, CDR2 FQGNSA. CDR3 length: 15 amino acids. V gave up 1 base and J gave up 3 bases, with 12 bases separating them. The CDR3 sequence: CASSLDGGSYYGYTF. In nucleotides, the CDR3 is TGTGCCAGCAGCTTAGATGGGGGATCCTACTATGGCTACACCTTC. Full variable domain (outside the CDR3, taken from reference TRBV7-2 and TRBJ1-2): GAGVSQSPSNKVTEKGKDVELRCDPISGHTALYWYRQSLGQGLEFLIYFQGNSAPDKSGLPSDRFSAERTGGSVSTLTIQRTQQEDSAVYLCASSLDGGSYYGYTFGSGTRLTVV.

The sample holds a few counts of this clonotype. This rearrangement joins TRBV12-3 or TRBV12-4 to TRBJ2-7, with 9 bases identical to TRBD2. J was trimmed by 3 bases and V by 7 bases; bases with no gene match: 16. CDR3 length: 17 amino acids. This chain's CDR3 is CASTNMVRREGLYEQYF. In DNA, the CDR3 is TGTGCCAGCACCAATATGGTGAGGCGGGAGGGCCTCTACGAGCAGTACTTC.

This chain uses TRBV19 with TRBJ2-7; TRBD2 matches at 10 bases. With V trimmed by 5 bases and J by 4 bases, 8 bases remained unmatched. The CDR3 covers 15 residues. CDR1 is LNHDA, CDR2 SQIVND, per germline (reference sequence). The CDR3 bases are TGTGCCAGTAGTGAGTTAGCGGGAGGATTGTACGAGCAGTACTTC. Its translation is CASSELAGGLYEQYF.

The rearrangement links TRBV4-1 to TRBJ1-1, with D perhaps TRBD1 (5 bases). This CDR3 contains 15 residues. Deletions cut 1 base from V and 4 bases from J, with 13 bases between. Germline V gene lookup returns CDR1 MGHRA and CDR2 YSYEKL. CDR3: CASSQGATGGTEAFF. CDR3 coding DNA: TGCGCCAGCAGCCAAGGGGCAACCGGGGGCACTGAAGCTTTCTTT.

This clonotype was detected many times. The chain combines TRBV7-2 with TRBJ1-2; TRBD1 is a possible D gene (5 bases). Germline V gene data show CDR1 as SGHTA and CDR2 as FQGNSA. The V and J ends lost 6 bases and 4 bases respectively, with 15 bases between them. The CDR3 consists of 14 residues. DNA of the CDR3: TGTGCCAGCAGGATAAGAGGGGATCCCTATGGCTACACCTTC. Its translation: CASRIRGDPYGYTF.

At least ten counts were recorded for this clonotype. Here the CDR3 reads CASSHDSGARTEAFF. In DNA, the CDR3 is TGTGCCAGCAGCCACGATTCAGGGGCTAGAACTGAAGCTTTCTTT. This chain uses TRBV28 with TRBJ1-1; the D gene is possibly TRBD1 (6 bases). The V end was cut by 6 bases, the J end by 5 bases, with 19 bases between. The CDR3 sequence is 15 residues long. Germline values: CDR1 MDHEN, CDR2 SYDVKM.

The chain has TRBV19 and TRBJ1-2; tentative D call: TRBD1 (6 bases). Germline V CDR1 and CDR2: LNHDA, SQIVND (reference sequence). V was pared by 1 base and J by 7 bases, with 13 bases between. CDR3 size: 14 residues. The CDR3 sequence is CASSIGTAHSGYTF. In nucleotides, the CDR3 is TGTGCCAGTAGTATAGGGACAGCGCACTCTGGCTACACCTTC.

The sample holds many counts of this clonotype. The V and J genes are TRBV27 and TRBJ1-4; the D gene is possibly TRBD1 (6 bases). Germline V lookup: CDR1 MNHEY, CDR2 SMNVEV (reference sequence). The V and J ends lost 5 bases and 0 bases respectively, with 16 bases between them. The CDR3 totals 17 residues. The CDR3, as DNA: TGTGCCAGCAGTCCCACAGGGAGTCCTGCAACTAATGAAAAACTGTTTTTT. Protein: CASSPTGSPATNEKLFF.